This TCR beta chain was retrieved from a study of blood T cell repertoires in COVID-19. Some clones are missing from TCRdb's copy, which holds only in-frame ones; the method was immunoSEQ multiplex PCR. Altogether 360,000 or so clones are present, roughly four fifths being singletons, with the ten largest covering about 5%. Trimming removed 0 bases from V and 7 bases from J, with 5 bases in between. The CDR3 length is 12 residues. Germline loops: CDR1 SGHRS, CDR2 YFSETQ. The TCR comes from a woman aged 45-65 years who had recovered from COVID-19. Sequences were obtained from PBMCs or T cells enriched from blood (not recorded which). V is TRBV5-1 and J is TRBJ2-1; no reliable D call. CDR3 residues: CASSLAGNEQFF. CDR3 in DNA: TGCGCCAGCAGCTTGGCCGGTAATGAGCAGTTCTTC. The variable domain in full, completed from reference TRBV5-1 and TRBJ2-1, reads KAGVTQTPRYLIKTRGQQVTLSCSPISGHRSVSWYQQTPGQGLQFLFEYFSETQRNKGNFPGRFSGRQFSNSRSEMNVSTLELGDSALYLCASSLAGNEQFFGPGTRLTVL.